This T cell receptor beta chain is from a study of blood T cell repertoires in COVID-19. By proportion, this clone is medium-sized. Repertoires were generated with immunoSEQ multiplex PCR, while TCRdb's copy carries only in-frame clones and drops some. The data contain just over 35,000 clones, around 90% of them singletons. V shed 1 base and J shed 3 bases, with 7 bases lying between them. The CDR3 covers 13 residues. Germline V CDR1 and CDR2: SGHRS, YFSETQ. This clonotype was obtained from a man in his 60s with acute or convalescent COVID-19. V usage is TRBV5-1 and J usage is TRBJ1-1; D gene unclear. The specimen was peripheral blood. CDR3 nucleotide sequence: TGCGCCAGCAGCTTGAAACTCGACACTGAAGCTTTCTTT. Translated, it gives CASSLKLDTEAFF.